The 7 T cell receptor beta chains below come from one sample, sequenced in a study of cytomegalovirus exposure and HLA in healthy donors. Repertoires were generated with immunoSEQ multiplex PCR, while TCRdb's copy carries only in-frame clones and drops some. The sample holds more than 95,000 clones; around 94% are singletons and the top ten take around 1.2%. The sequenced sample was PBMCs. These receptors originate from a woman aged 18-35 years in good health and CMV-seronegative.

The rearrangement joins TRBV5-4 to TRBJ1-1, with 7 positions matching TRBD1. CDR1 SGHNT and CDR2 YYREEE come from the germline V gene (reference sequence). J gave up 6 bases and V 4 bases, and 6 bases lay outside the gene matches. The CDR3 sequence is 13 residues long. DNA for the CDR3: TGTGCCAGCAGCCCCGGACAGGTTGCTGAAGCTTTCTTT. As protein: CASSPGQVAEAFF.

CDR3 sequence (DNA): TGTGCCAGCAGTTTGAGGAGGGGGCCAGATACGCAGTATTTT. As protein: CASSLRRGPDTQYF. The chain couples TRBV6-5 to TRBJ2-3; perhaps TRBD1 as D (7 bases). Germline lookup yields CDR1 MNHEY and CDR2 SVGAGI. There are 14 residues in the CDR3. V gave up 4 bases and J gave up 4 bases, with 12 bases separating them.

The chain has TRBV2 and TRBJ1-5; no reliable D call. The germline V gene encodes CDR1 SNHLY and CDR2 FYNNEI. Trimming removed 7 bases at V and 6 bases at J, with 10 bases between. This CDR3 region has 12 residues. CDR3 region: CASNTVGQPQHF. The CDR3, as DNA: TGTGCCAGCAATACCGTCGGTCAGCCCCAGCATTTT.

The chain links TRBV7-9 to TRBJ2-4; a possible D gene is TRBD2 (7 bases). The ends were cut back, 0 bases at V and 7 bases at J, with 19 bases in the middle. The CDR3 loop spans 17 amino acids. The V gene's germline CDR1 is SEHNR and CDR2 FQNEAQ (reference sequence). The CDR3 here is CASSLAEGGGAGNIQYF. The CDR3, as DNA: TGTGCCAGCAGCTTAGCGGAGGGGGGAGGGGCCGGGAACATTCAGTACTTC.

The chain joins TRBV7-6 to TRBJ1-3, with D hard to call. Trimming took off 2 bases at V and 0 bases at J, with 20 bases between the two ends. This CDR3 comprises 19 residues. Germline V CDR1 and CDR2: SGHVS, FNYEAQ. CDR3 amino acids: CASSLTADFVGVSGNTIYF. The CDR3, as DNA: TGTGCCAGCAGCTTAACCGCGGATTTTGTCGGGGTCTCTGGAAACACCATATATTTT.

The CDR3 region is CASRRQGASNQPQHF. The DNA for the CDR3 is TGTGCCAGCAGACGACAGGGCGCGAGCAATCAGCCCCAGCATTTT. The rearrangement joins TRBV6-5 to TRBJ1-5, with 7 bases aligning to TRBD1. V lost 6 bases, J lost 1 base, and 6 bases stayed unmatched. CDR3 length equals 15 residues. Germline CDR1 MNHEY, CDR2 SVGAGI.

The V gene is TRBV6-5, the J gene TRBJ1-4; the match to TRBD1 covers 7 bases. There are 16 residues in the CDR3. V trimming: 4 bases; J trimming: 1 base; junction bases outside the gene matches: 6. Germline CDR1 is MNHEY and CDR2 is SVGAGI. The CDR3 DNA reads as TGTGCCAGCAGTTCGACTTACAGGGGAACTAATGAAAAACTGTTTTTT. Its translation: CASSSTYRGTNEKLFF.